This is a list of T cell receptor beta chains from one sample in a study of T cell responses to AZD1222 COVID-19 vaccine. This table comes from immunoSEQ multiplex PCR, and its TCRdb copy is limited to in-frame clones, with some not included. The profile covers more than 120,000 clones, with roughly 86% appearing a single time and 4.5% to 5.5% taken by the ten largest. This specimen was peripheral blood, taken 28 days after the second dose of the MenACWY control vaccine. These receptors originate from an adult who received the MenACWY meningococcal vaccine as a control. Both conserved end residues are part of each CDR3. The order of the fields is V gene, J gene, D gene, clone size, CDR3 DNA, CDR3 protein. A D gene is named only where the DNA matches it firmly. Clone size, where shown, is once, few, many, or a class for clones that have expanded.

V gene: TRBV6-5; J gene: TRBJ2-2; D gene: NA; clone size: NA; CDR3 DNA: TGTGCCAGCATGGCACAGGGTCCCGGGGAGCTGTTTTTT; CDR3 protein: CASMAQGPGELFF
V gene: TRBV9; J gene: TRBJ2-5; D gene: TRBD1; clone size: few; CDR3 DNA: TGTGCCAGCAGCTCATGGCCCGACAGGGGTGGGCAAGAGACCCAGTACTTC; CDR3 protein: CASSSWPDRGGQETQYF
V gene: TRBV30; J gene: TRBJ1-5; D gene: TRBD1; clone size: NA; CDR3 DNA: TGTGCCTGGGCAGGACAGGGAGGGAAGCCCCAGCATTTT; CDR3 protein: CAWAGQGGKPQHF
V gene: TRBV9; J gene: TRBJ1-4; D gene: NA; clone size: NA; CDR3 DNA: TGTGCCAGCAGCGTTCAGGGGCAGAATGAAAAACTGTTTTTT; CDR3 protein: CASSVQGQNEKLFF
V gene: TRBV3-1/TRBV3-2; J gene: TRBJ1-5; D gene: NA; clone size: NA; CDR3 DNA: TGTGCCAGCAGCATTGGATTTGGGAAAAGCAATCAGCCCCAGCATTTT; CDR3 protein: CASSIGFGKSNQPQHF
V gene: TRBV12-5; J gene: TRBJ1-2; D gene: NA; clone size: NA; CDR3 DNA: TGTGCTAGTGGTGGGGTCACTGGCTACACCTTC; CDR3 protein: CASGGVTGYTF
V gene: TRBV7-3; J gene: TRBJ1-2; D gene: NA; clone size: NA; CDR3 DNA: TGTGCCAGCAGCTCGGTCCCGGGAGGGTACTATGGCTACACCTTC; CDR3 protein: CASSSVPGGYYGYTF
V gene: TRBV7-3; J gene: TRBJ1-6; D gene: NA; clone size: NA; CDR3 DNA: TGTGCCAGCAGCTACAGGGCAGGGGAGAATTCACCCCTCCACTTT; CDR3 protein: CASSYRAGENSPLHF
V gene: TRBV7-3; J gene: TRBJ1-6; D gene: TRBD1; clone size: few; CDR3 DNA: TGTGCCAGCAGCCCGGACAGGGAACTTGGACCCCTCCACTTT; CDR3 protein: CASSPDRELGPLHF
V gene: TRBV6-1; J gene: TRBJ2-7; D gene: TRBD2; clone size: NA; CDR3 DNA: TGTGCCAGCAGTGAAAGTGGTACTAGCGGGAGCTACGAGCAGTACTTC; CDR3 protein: CASSESGTSGSYEQYF
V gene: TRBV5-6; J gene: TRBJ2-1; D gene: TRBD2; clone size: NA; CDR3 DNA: TGTGCCAGCAGCGATGAATTGACTCCAGGGACTAGCGGGAATAGTGAGCAGTTCTTC; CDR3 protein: CASSDELTPGTSGNSEQFF
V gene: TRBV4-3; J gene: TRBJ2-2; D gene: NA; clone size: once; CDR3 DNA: TGCGCCAGCAGCCAAGGTCCGGGGACCGGGGAGCTGTTTTTT; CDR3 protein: CASSQGPGTGELFF
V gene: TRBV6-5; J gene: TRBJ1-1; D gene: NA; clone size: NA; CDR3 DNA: TGTGCCAGCAGTTACATCAAGGCCGGAAGAGGCCCTGAAGCTTTCTTT; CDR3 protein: CASSYIKAGRGPEAFF
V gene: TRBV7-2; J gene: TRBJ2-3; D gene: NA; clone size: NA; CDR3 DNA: TGTGCCAGCAGCTTAAACGGGGGCTCCGGGGATACGCAGTATTTT; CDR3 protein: CASSLNGGSGDTQYF
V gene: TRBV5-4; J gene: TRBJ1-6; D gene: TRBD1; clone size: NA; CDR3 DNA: TGTGCCAGCAGCTCTCGGGACAGGGGGCTTCCCACCCTCCACTTT; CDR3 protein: CASSSRDRGLPTLHF
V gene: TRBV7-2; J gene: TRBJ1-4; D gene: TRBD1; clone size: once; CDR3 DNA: TGTGCCAGCAGCTTCAGGGGGTTTCTAGGAAAACTGTTTTTT; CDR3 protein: CASSFRGFLGKLFF
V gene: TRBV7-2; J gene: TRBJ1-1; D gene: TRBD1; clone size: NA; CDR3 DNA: TGTGCCAGCAGCTCATATTCGACAGGGGCTGAAGCTTTCTTT; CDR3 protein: CASSSYSTGAEAFF
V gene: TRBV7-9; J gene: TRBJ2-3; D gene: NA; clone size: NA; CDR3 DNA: TGTGCCAGCAGCTTAAAGGGTTCCCGGGACCCCTTTGGCACAGATACGCAGTATTTT; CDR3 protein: CASSLKGSRDPFGTDTQYF
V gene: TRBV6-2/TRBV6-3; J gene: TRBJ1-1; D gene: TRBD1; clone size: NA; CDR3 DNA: TGTGCCAGCAGTTTACCAAACCTGGACAGGGAAGAATTCTTT; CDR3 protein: CASSLPNLDREEFF
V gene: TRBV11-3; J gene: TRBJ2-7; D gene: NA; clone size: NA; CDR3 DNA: TGTGCCAGCAGCTTATCCCGGGGTCTCTCCTACGAGCAGTACTTC; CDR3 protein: CASSLSRGLSYEQYF
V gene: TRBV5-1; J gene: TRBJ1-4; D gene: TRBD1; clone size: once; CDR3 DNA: TGCGCCAGCAGCACCCAGGGGGCGGGTGAAAAACTGTTTTTT; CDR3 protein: CASSTQGAGEKLFF
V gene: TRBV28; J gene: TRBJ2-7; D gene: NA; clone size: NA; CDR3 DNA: TGTGCCAGCAGTCGGCACTACGAGCAGTACTTC; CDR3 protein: CASSRHYEQYF
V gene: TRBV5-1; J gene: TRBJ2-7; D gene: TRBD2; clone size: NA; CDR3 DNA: TGCGCCAGCAGCTTGGTCCCGGGACTAGCCGGCGAGCAGTACTTC; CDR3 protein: CASSLVPGLAGEQYF
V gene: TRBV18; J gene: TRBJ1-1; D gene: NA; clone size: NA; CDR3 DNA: TGTGCCAGCTCACCGACTTTAAAGCAGCAGGGGAACACTGAAGCTTTCTTT; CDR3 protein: CASSPTLKQQGNTEAFF
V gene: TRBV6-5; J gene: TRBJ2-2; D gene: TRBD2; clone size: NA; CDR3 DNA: TGTGCTGTCAGGGGACTAGGGACCGGGGAGCTGTTTTTT; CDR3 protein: CAVRGLGTGELFF
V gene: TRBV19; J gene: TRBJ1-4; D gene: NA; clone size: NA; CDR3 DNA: TGTGCCAGTAGTTCCGCAGCCTCAACTAATGAAAAACTGTTTTTT; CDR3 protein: CASSSAASTNEKLFF
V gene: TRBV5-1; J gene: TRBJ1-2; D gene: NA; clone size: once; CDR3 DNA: TGCGCCAGCAGCTTGGTTCAGGGCCAGGATGGCTACACCTTC; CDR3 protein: CASSLVQGQDGYTF
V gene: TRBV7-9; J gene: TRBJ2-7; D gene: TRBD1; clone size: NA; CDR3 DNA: TGTGCCAGCACCGCCAGGGGGCTTGTAGCCTACGAGCAGTACTTC; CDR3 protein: CASTARGLVAYEQYF
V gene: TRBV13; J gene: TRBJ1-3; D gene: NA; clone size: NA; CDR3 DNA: TGTGCCAGCAGCCGTAGGGACTCTGGAAACACCATATATTTT; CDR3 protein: CASSRRDSGNTIYF
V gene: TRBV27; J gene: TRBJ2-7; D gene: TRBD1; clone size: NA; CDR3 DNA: TGTGCCAGCAGTGACCGGGACAGTTCCTACGAGCAGTACTTC; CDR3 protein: CASSDRDSSYEQYF
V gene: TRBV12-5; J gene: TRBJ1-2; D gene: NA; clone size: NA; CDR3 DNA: TGTGCTAGTGGTCCGACTGGACAGCTCGTTCGTGGCTACACCTTC; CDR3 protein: CASGPTGQLVRGYTF
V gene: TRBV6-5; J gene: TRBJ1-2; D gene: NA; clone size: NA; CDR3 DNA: TGTGCCAGCAGCCCACGTCCTCCAGGCTACACCTTC; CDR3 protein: CASSPRPPGYTF
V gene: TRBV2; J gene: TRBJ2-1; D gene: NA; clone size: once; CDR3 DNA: TGTGCCAGCAGTTACACAGACGGGAATGAGCAGTTCTTC; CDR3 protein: CASSYTDGNEQFF
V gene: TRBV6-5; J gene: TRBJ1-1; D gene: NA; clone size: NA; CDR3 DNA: TGTGCCAGCAGCTCTTTTAGGGAGACTGAAGCTTTCTTT; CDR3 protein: CASSSFRETEAFF
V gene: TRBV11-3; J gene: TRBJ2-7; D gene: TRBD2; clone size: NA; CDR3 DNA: TGTGCCAGCAGCTACTTCCGGGACAGCGGGGGGTACGAGCAGTACTTC; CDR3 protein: CASSYFRDSGGYEQYF
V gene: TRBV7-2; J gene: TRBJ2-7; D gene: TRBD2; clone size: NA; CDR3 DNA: TGTGCCAGCAGTTCCCCGGGAGGACTAAGTTACGAGCAGTACTTC; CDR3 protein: CASSSPGGLSYEQYF
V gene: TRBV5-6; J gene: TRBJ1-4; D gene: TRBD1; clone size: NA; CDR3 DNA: TGTGCCAGCAGCCCGGGACAGTTGGATGAAAAACTGTTTTTT; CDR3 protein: CASSPGQLDEKLFF
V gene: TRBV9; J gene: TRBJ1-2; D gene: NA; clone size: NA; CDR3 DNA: TGTGCCAGCAGCGTAGCACGGAACTATGGCTACACCTTC; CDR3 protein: CASSVARNYGYTF
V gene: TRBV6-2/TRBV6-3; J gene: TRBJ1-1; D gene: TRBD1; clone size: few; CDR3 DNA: TGTGCCAGCAGTTTTACAGGGGGGATGACGAACACTGAAGCTTTCTTT; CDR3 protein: CASSFTGGMTNTEAFF
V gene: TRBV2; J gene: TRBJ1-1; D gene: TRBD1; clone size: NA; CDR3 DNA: TGTGCCAGCAGGAGGGACAGGGCGAACACTGAAGCTTTCTTT; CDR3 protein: CASRRDRANTEAFF
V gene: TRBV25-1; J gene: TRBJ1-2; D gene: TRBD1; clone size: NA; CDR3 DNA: TGTGCCAGCACCAAACAGGGGGTGTACTATGGCTACACCTTC; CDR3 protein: CASTKQGVYYGYTF
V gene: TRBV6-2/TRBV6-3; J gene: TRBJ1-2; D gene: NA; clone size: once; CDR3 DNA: TGTGCCAGCAGTCGTCGACACGGCACTTTCTATGGCTACACCTTC; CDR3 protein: CASSRRHGTFYGYTF
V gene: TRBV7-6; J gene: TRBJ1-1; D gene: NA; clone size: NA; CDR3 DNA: TGTGCCAGCAGCTTAGACCCAGGGTACACTGAAGCTTTCTTT; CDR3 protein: CASSLDPGYTEAFF
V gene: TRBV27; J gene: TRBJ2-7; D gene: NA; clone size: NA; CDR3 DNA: TGTGCCAGCAGTCCCTTGACAGAGGCGAGGGACGAGCAGTACTTC; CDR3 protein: CASSPLTEARDEQYF
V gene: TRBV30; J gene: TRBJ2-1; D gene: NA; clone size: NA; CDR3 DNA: TGTGCCTGGAGTAGGACCCACAATGAGCAGTTCTTC; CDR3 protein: CAWSRTHNEQFF
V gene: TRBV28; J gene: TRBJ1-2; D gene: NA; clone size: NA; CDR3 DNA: TGTGCCAGCCGGAAGGCAGCAGCTAACTATGGCTACACCTTC; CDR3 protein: CASRKAAANYGYTF
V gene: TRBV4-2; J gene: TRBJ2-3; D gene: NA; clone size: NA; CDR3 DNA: TGTGCCAGCAGCCTGAGTTCACCTGGGAGCACAGATACGCAGTATTTT; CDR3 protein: CASSLSSPGSTDTQYF
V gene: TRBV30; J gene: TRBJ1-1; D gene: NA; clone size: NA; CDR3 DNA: TGTGCCTGGAGTGCCCCTGACAGACTGAACACTGAAGCTTTCTTT; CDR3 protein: CAWSAPDRLNTEAFF
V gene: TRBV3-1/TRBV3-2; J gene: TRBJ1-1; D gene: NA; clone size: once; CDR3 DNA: TGTGCCAGCAGCCAAATAAGAGGGACAGAAGCTTTCTTT; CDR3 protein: CASSQIRGTEAFF